The source of this TCR beta chain is a study of OX40 agonist ivuxolimab in advanced cancers. As for the study in general: Enrollees could have had prior anti-PD-1, anti-PD-L1 or anti-CTLA-4 therapy, which about 42% had received.

The V gene lost 4 bases and the J gene lost 3 bases, with 16 bases spanning the gap. CDR3 length: 16 amino acids. Germline lookup yields CDR1 SGHRS and CDR2 YFSETQ. Comments on this clone: Its antigen is still unknown.

Libraries were prepared by immunoSEQ multiplex PCR; TCRdb keeps only in-frame clonotypes and omits some of them. The sample includes 79,000 or so clones, roughly nine tenths of them seen just once. The study, taken as a whole, reports: With doses of 0.1 to 3.0 mg/kg, CD4+ and CD8+ blood T cells had undergone clonal expansion by week 6.

The sequence came from an adult with an advanced solid tumor such as melanoma, head and neck, liver or kidney cancer. This specimen was CD4+ or CD8+ T cells sorted from blood, taken in a trial of the OX40 agonist ivuxolimab. The J gene is TRBJ2-2, the V gene TRBV5-1; maybe TRBD1 (6 bases). CDR3 nucleotide sequence: TGCGCCAGCAGCATCCGGGATCAGGGGTACACCGGGGAGCTGTTTTTT. Translated, it gives CASSIRDQGYTGELFF. Complete variable domain (other parts from reference TRBV5-1 and TRBJ2-2): KAGVTQTPRYLIKTRGQQVTLSCSPISGHRSVSWYQQTPGQGLQFLFEYFSETQRNKGNFPGRFSGRQFSNSRSEMNVSTLELGDSALYLCASSIRDQGYTGELFFGEGSRLTVL.